This note documents a single T cell receptor beta chain sequence. No antigen is known for it. CD45RO-negative cells were positively selected for CCR7, leaving out terminally differentiated effector memory CD45RA+ cells. Recent vaccinations or acute infections were absent in the healthy HIV-negative adult donors. Source study methods: For the immunoSEQ data, sequences were junction-only without quality scores, so filtering differed. The method was immunoSEQ multiplex PCR; TCRdb's version includes in-frame clones alone and lacks a portion of them. V and J calls and clone size are given by that table; D and trimming were obtained from the DNA. The sample contains more than 2 million clones, approximately 95% of which appear only once. These data are taken from a study of shared clonotypes between healthy human individuals. Study-wide results and caveats: Among donors, clonotype sharing was expected to be affected by sequencing depth. Lower generation probabilities were found for non-shared clonotypes than for those shared by all four donors.

This TCR derives from a man between 18 and 29 years old in good health. Sequenced sample: naive CD8+ T cells sorted from blood.

In DNA form, the CDR3 reads TGCAGCGTTGATGGGTGGGAGGGGGATGGCTACACCTTC. Translating it yields CSVDGWEGDGYTF. This rearrangement joins TRBV29-1 to TRBJ1-2; possibly TRBD1 for D (6 bases). The germline V and J ends were trimmed by 3 bases and 6 bases, with 14 bases remaining between them. Germline V lookup: CDR1 SQVTM, CDR2 ANQGSEA. CDR3 length: 13 residues.